A single sample gave rise to the 9 T cell receptor beta chains below, sequenced in a study of blood T cells in healthy people across ages (dated by TCRdb to about 2015). Library preparation used 5' RACE. Instrument used: Illumina HiSeq 2500. The second PCR ran for roughly 6 to 11 cycles and used a J-beta primer mix along with a sample-barcoded 5' primer. TCRdb redid the processing of the public reads, applying fastp at Q25 and MiXCR, and retained in-frame beta chains. Entries that share a CDR3 protein sequence are merged under the most common genes and DNA. A total of 750,000 to 950,000 distinct CDR3 sequences appear in this sample, 25% to 35% of them only once. Of the sample, more than 8.5% falls within the top ten clones. The sample was also linked to a second study, of T cells of mothers and their children.

Sequencing input: blood. The source is a woman aged 40 to 50 in good health.

This clonotype has just a few counts. The chain recombines TRBV4-3 with TRBJ2-1; tentatively, D is TRBD1 or TRBD2 (5 bases each). The V end was cut by 0 bases, the J end by 8 bases, with 8 bases between. Germline assignment: CDR1 LGHNA and CDR2 YSLEER. This CDR3 region has 13 residues. This CDR3 is CASSQEGVHEQFF. CDR3 coding DNA: TGCGCCAGCAGCCAAGAGGGGGTGCATGAGCAGTTCTTC.

The chain combines TRBV16 with TRBJ1-3; 7 positions agree with TRBD1. The V gene's germline CDR1 is KGHSY and CDR2 FQNENV. Unmatched junction bases numbered 10, after V lost 4 bases and J lost 4 bases. The CDR3 loop spans 16 amino acids. The CDR3 loop reads CASSRTGPVSGNTIYF. The DNA of the CDR3 is TGTGCCAGCAGCCGGACAGGACCGGTTTCGGGAAACACCATATATTTT.

A remark on this clonotype: A much larger clone lies a single base off, so this may be a read error. The chain joins TRBV6-2 or TRBV6-3 to TRBJ2-7; TRBD2 agrees at 9 bases. The CDR3 is 14 amino acids. V was clipped by 5 bases and J by 0 bases; unmatched bases: 2. Germline V gene sequence: CDR1 MNHEY, CDR2 SVGEGT. The CDR3 bases are TGTGCCAGCAGTAGACTAGCGGACTCCTACGAGCAGTACTTC. It encodes CASSRLADSYEQYF.

The V and J genes are TRBV29-1 and TRBJ1-1, with D perhaps matching TRBD1 (5 bases). Germline loops: CDR1 SQVTM, CDR2 ANQGSEA. Trimming removed 7 bases at V and 2 bases at J, with 14 bases between. This CDR3 is built from 13 residues. The CDR3 nucleotides are TGCAGCGGGAAGGGACCGAGAAACACTGAAGCTTTCTTT. Protein: CSGKGPRNTEAFF.

This sequence joins TRBV6-5 and TRBJ2-7; D perhaps matches TRBD2 (5 bases). The CDR3 has 14 amino acids. From germline, CDR1 is MNHEY and CDR2 SVGAGI. Trimming cost V 5 bases and J 3 bases, with 14 bases left between them. The CDR3 loop is CASSLSGLVYEQYF. In DNA form, the CDR3 reads TGTGCCAGCAGTCTCTCTGGACTTGTCTACGAGCAGTACTTC.

In its sample, this clonotype was seen a few times. The CDR3 DNA sequence: TGCAGCGTTGACGGGACAGCCGGTCAGCCCCAGCATTTT. As protein: CSVDGTAGQPQHF. V gene TRBV29-1 combines with J gene TRBJ1-5, with 7 bases fitting TRBD1. This CDR3 has 13 amino acids. The J segment lost 6 bases and the V segment lost 3 bases, leaving 5 bases of the junction unmatched. CDR1 is SQVTM and CDR2 is ANQGSEA in the germline V gene. Complete variable domain (other parts from reference TRBV29-1 and TRBJ1-5): SAVISQKPSRDICQRGTSLTIQCQVDSQVTMMFWYRQQPGQSLTLIATANQGSEATYESGFVIDKFPISRPNLTFSTLTVSNMSPEDSSIYLCSVDGTAGQPQHFGDGTRLSIL.

Comment on this clonotype: Just one base apart from a much larger clone, this may be a read error. This chain connects TRBV20-1 to TRBJ2-2, with 7 bases identical to TRBD1. CDR3 length equals 15 residues. From germline, CDR1 is DFQATT and CDR2 SNEGSKA (reference sequence). Here the CDR3 reads CSARFRDSLTGERFF. The CDR3 DNA sequence: TGCAGTGCTAGATTCCGGGACAGTCTAACCGGGGAGCGGTTTTTT.

For this clonotype: Possible read error: a much larger clone is one base away. The V call is TRBV5-1, the J call TRBJ2-7, with D possibly matching TRBD1 (6 bases). This CDR3 spans 15 amino acids. V gave up 0 bases and J gave up 4 bases, with 14 bases separating them. CDR1 is SGHRS and CDR2 is YFSETQ in the germline V gene. The CDR3 loop is CASSLEGRGRYEQYF. Here the CDR3 DNA reads TGCGCCAGCAGCTTGGAAGGCAGGGGAAGGTACGAGCAGTACTTC.

The chain uses TRBV7-2 and TRBJ1-5, with D hard to call. The CDR3 consists of 14 residues. V was pared by 4 bases and J by 7 bases, with 14 bases between. Looked up from germline, CDR1 is SGHTA and CDR2 is FQGNSA. The CDR3 protein is CASSSQSSGQPQHF. The CDR3 bases are TGTGCCAGCAGCTCCCAGTCATCGGGGCAGCCCCAGCATTTT.